The clone carrying this T cell receptor (beta chain) was found once. In the original workflow: Nucleated cell counts were estimated from reference gene primer amplification. Profiled with immunoSEQ multiplex PCR; TCRdb holds only in-frame clones, not every one. For V, J and clone size, that table is used; D and trimming come from the DNA. The table includes about 98,000 clones, nearly 90% detected once. The sample comes from a study of blood T cell repertoires in COVID-19. In the study overall: Collection of acute and convalescent COVID-19 samples took place in the United States, Italy and Spain. The cDNA or gDNA used as material had been derived from T cells, B-cell-depleted T cells, or PBMCs.

The source is a man aged 50 or older with active COVID-19. Source material: peripheral blood.

CDR3 bases: TGTGCCAGCAGCCAACTCTTAGGACAGGGGGCCACTGAAGCTTTCTTT. Protein sequence: CASSQLLGQGATEAFF. V is TRBV14 and J is TRBJ1-1, with 11 bases lining up with TRBD1. This CDR3 spans 16 amino acids. Looked up from germline, CDR1 is SGHDN and CDR2 is FVKESK. The J segment lost 4 bases and the V segment lost 2 bases, leaving 6 bases of the junction unmatched.